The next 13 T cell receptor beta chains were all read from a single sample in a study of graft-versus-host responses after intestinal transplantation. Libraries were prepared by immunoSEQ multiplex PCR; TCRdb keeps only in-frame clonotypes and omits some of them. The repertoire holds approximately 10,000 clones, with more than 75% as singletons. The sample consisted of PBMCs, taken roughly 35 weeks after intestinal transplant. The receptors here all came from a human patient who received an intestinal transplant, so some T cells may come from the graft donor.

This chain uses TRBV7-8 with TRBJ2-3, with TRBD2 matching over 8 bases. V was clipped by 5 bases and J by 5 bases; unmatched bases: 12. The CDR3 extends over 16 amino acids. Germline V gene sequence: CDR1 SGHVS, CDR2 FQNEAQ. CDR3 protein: CASSLSGGAYRDTQYF. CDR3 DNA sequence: TGTGCCAGCAGCCTATCGGGGGGGGCTTACAGAGATACGCAGTATTTT.

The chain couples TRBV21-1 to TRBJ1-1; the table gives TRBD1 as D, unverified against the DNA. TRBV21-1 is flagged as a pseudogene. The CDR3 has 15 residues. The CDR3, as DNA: TGTGCCAGCAGCAAAATGCAGGGATGGTTAACTGAAGCTTTCTTT. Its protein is CASSKMQGWLTEAFF.

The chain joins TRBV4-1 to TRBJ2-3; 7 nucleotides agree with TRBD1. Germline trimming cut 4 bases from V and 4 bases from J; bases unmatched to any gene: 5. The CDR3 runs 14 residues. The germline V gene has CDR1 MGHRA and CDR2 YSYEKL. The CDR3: CASSLDRAADTQYF. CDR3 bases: TGCGCCAGCAGCCTCGACAGGGCGGCAGATACGCAGTATTTT.

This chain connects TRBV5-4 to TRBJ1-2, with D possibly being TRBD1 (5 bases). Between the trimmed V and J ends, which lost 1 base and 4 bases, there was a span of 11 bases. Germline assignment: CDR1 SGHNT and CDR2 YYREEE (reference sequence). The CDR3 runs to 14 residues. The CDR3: CASSLQGWGYGYTF. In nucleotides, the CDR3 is TGTGCCAGCAGCTTGCAGGGATGGGGCTATGGCTACACCTTC.

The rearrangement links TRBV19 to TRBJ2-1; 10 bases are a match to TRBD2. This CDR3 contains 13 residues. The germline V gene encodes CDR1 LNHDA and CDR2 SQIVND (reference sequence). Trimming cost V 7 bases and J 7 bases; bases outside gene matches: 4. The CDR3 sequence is CASTSGRRNEQFF. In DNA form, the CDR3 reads TGTGCCAGTACTAGCGGGAGACGAAATGAGCAGTTCTTC.

The CDR3 loop reads CASSLEASVNTEAFF. The CDR3, as DNA: TGTGCCAGCAGCTTAGAGGCGAGTGTGAACACTGAAGCTTTCTTT. The chain uses TRBV11-2 and TRBJ1-1; no firm D call. CDR1 and CDR2 (germline): SGHAT, FQNNGV. CDR3 size: 15 residues. Trimming removed 0 bases at V and 0 bases at J, with 8 bases between.

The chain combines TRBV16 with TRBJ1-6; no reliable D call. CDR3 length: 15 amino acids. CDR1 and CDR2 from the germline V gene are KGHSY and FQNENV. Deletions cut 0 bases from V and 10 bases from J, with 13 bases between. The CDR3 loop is CASSQSLGSHSPLHF. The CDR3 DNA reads TGTGCCAGCAGCCAATCGCTAGGGAGTCACTCACCCCTCCACTTT.

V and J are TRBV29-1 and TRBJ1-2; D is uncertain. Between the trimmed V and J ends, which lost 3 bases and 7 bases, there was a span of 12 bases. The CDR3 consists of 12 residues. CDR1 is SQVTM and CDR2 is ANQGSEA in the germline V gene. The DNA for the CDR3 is TGCAGCGTTGAGCGTGGGAGGGCTGGCTACACCTTC. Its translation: CSVERGRAGYTF. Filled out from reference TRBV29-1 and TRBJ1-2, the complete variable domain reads SAVISQKPSRDICQRGTSLTIQCQVDSQVTMMFWYRQQPGQSLTLIATANQGSEATYESGFVIDKFPISRPNLTFSTLTVSNMSPEDSSIYLCSVERGRAGYTFGSGTRLTVV.

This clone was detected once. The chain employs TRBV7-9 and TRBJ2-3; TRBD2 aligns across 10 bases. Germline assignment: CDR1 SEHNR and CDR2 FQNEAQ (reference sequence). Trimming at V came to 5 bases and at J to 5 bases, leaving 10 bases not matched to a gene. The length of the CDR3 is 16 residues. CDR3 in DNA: TGTGCCAGCAGCCCCCGGGCAGCGGGAGGGGGAGATACGCAGTATTTT. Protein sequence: CASSPRAAGGGDTQYF.

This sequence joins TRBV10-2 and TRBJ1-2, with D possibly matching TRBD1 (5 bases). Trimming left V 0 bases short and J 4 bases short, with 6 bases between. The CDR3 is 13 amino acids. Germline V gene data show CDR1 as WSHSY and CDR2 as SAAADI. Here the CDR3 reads CASSESGGYGYTF. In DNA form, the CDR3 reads TGCGCCAGCAGTGAGTCCGGGGGCTATGGCTACACCTTC.

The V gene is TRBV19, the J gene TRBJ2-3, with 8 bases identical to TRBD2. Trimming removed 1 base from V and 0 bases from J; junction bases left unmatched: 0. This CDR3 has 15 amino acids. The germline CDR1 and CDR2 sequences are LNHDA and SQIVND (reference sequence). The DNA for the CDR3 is TGTGCCAGTAGTATAGCGGGAGGGAGCACAGATACGCAGTATTTT. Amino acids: CASSIAGGSTDTQYF.

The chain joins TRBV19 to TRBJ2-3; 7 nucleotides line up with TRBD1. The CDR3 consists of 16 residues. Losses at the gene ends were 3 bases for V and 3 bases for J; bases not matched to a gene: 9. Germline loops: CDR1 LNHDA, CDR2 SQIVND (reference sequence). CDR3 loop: CASSIWQGVGTDTQYF. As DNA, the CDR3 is TGTGCCAGTAGTATCTGGCAGGGGGTTGGTACAGATACGCAGTATTTT.

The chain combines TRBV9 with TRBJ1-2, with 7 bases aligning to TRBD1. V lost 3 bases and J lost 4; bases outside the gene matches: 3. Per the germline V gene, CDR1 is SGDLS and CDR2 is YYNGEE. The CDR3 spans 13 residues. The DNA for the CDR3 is TGTGCCAGCAGCGCAGGGGGGGGCTATGGCTACACCTTC. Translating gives CASSAGGGYGYTF.